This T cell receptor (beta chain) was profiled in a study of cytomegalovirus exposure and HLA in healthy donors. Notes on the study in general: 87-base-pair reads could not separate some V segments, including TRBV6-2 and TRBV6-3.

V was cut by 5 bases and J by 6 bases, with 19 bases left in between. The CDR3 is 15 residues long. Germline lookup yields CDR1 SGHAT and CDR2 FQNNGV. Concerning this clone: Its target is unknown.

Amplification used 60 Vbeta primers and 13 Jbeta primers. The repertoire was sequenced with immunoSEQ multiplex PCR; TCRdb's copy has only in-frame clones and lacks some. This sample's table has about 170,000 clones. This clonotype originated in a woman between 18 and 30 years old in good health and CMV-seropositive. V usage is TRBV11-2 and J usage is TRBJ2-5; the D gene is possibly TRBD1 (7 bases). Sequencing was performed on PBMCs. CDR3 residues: CASSLTGGGGQTQYF. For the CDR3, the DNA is TGTGCCAGCAGCCTCACAGGAGGGGGCGGACAGACCCAGTACTTC.